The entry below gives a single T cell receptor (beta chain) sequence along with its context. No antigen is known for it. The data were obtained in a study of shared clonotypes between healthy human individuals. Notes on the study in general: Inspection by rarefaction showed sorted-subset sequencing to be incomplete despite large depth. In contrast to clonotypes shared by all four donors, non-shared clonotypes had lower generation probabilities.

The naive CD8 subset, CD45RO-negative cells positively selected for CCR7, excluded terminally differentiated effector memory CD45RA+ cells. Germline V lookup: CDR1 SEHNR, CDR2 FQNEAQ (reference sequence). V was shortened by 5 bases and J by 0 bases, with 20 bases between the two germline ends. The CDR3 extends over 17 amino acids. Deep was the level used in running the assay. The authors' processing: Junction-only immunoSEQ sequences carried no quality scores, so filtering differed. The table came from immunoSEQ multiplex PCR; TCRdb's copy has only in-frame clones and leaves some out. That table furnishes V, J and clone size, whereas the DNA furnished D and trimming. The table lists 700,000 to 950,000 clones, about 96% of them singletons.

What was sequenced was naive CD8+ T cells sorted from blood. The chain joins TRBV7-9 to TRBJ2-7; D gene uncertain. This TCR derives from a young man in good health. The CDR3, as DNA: TGTGCCAGCAGCCCAGTTAACCGGCCCTTGAGCTCCTACGAGCAGTACTTC. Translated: CASSPVNRPLSSYEQYF.